The clone carrying this T cell receptor beta chain appeared a few times. Via MiXCR, TCRdb re-called the 5' RACE reads, giving one row per CDR3 protein. Of around 83,000 distinct CDR3 sequences in the sample, around 9.3% were seen once. The sample is drawn from a study of early T cells in non-severe SARS-CoV-2 infection. As for the study in general: Sequencing targeted bulk RNA from unsorted whole blood, leaving chains unpaired.

The sequences come from whole blood, collected at baseline. The receptor's source is an adult who was a healthcare worker with PCR-confirmed SARS-CoV-2 infection or an uninfected control (not recorded which).

The CDR3 DNA reads as TGCGCCAGCAGCTCCCTAGCTCCCCAAAACTACGAGCAGTACTTC. Residues: CASSSLAPQNYEQYF. The chain couples TRBV5-1 to TRBJ2-7, with D tentatively TRBD2 (5 bases). The CDR3 is 15 residues long. Germline V gene sequence: CDR1 SGHRS, CDR2 YFSETQ. V was pared by 3 bases and J by 3 bases, with 16 bases between. The full variable domain, with the rest looked up from reference TRBV5-1 and TRBJ2-7, is KAGVTQTPRYLIKTRGQQVTLSCSPISGHRSVSWYQQTPGQGLQFLFEYFSETQRNKGNFPGRFSGRQFSNSRSEMNVSTLELGDSALYLCASSSLAPQNYEQYFGPGTRLTVT.